This TCR beta chain came from a study of early T cells in non-severe SARS-CoV-2 infection. Study at large: The authors sequenced bulk RNA from unsorted whole blood, leaving chains unpaired.

This clonotype was counted only a few times. Researchers attached unique molecular identifiers to individual cDNA molecules. From the 5' RACE reads, TCRdb called clonotypes with MiXCR, one entry per CDR3 protein. Seen here are tens of thousands of distinct CDR3 sequences, roughly 8.2% observed once, and the top ten hold approximately 4.6%. The sequencing input was whole blood. This sequence was found in an adult who was a healthcare worker with PCR-confirmed SARS-CoV-2 infection or an uninfected control (not recorded which).

The CDR3 spells CASRSGMGTNEKLFF. The CDR3, as DNA: TGTGCCAGCAGATCAGGGATGGGAACTAATGAAAAACTGTTTTTT. The chain employs TRBV12-3 or TRBV12-4 and TRBJ1-4, with D possibly matching TRBD1 (5 bases). Trimming took 6 bases from V and 1 from J, leaving 12 bases between them. This CDR3 is built from 15 residues.